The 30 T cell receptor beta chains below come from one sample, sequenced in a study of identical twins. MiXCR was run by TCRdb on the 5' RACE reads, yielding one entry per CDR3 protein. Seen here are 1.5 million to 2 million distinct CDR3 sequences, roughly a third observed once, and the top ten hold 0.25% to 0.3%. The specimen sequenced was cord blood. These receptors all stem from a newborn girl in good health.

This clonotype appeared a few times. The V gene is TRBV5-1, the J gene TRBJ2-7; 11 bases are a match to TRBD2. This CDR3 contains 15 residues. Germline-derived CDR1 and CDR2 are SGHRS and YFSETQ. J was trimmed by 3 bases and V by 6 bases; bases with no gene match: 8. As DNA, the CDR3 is TGCGCCAGCACAATACTAGCGGGAGAAGACTACGAGCAGTACTTC. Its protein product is CASTILAGEDYEQYF.

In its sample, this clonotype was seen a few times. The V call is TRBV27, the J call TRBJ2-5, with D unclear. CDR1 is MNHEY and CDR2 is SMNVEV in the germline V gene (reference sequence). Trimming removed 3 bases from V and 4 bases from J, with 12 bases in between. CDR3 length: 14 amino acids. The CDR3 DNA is TGTGCCAGCAGTTTGGCCGGCATTGGAGAGACCCAGTACTTC. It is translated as CASSLAGIGETQYF.

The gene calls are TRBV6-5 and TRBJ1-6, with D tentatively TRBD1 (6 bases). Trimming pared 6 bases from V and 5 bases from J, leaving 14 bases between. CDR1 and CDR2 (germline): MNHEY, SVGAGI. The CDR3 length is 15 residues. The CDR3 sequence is CASRTSDRNNSPLHF. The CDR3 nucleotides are TGTGCCAGCAGAACCTCGGACAGAAATAATTCACCCCTCCACTTT.

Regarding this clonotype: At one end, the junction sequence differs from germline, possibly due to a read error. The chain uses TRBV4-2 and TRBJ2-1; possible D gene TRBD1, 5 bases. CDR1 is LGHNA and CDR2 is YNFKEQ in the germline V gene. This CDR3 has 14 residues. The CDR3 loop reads CASSQGAGANEQFF. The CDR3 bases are TGTGCCAGCAGTCAAGGGGCAGGCGCAAATGAGCAGTTCTTC.

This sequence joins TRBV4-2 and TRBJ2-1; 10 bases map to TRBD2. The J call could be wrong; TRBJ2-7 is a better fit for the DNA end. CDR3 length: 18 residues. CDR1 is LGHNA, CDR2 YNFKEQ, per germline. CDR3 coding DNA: TGTGCCAGCAGCCAAGGGGAGATAGCGGGGGGCTCCTACAATGAGCAGTACTTC. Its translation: CASSQGEIAGGSYNEQYF.

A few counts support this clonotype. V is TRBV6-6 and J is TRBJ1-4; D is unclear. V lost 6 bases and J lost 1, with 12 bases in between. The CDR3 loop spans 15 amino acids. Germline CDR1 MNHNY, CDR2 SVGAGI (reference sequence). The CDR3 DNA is TGTGCCAGCAGGAAGGGTGGAGTAACTAATGAAAAACTGTTTTTT. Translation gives CASRKGGVTNEKLFF.

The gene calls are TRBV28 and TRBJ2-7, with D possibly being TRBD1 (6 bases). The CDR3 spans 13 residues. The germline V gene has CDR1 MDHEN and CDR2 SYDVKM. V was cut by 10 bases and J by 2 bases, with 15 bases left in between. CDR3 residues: CATLTGQTYEQYF. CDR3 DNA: TGTGCCACGCTAACCGGACAGACCTACGAGCAGTACTTC.

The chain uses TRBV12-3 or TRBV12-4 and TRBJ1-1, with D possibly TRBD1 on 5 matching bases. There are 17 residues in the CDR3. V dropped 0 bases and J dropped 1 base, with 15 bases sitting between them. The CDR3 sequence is CASSLARQSKRNTEAFF. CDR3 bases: TGTGCCAGCAGTTTAGCGAGACAGTCTAAGCGGAACACTGAAGCTTTCTTT.

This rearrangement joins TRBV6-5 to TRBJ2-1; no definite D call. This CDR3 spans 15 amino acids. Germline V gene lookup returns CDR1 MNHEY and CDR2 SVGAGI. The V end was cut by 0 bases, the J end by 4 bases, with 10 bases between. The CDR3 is CASSYSFWNYNEQFF. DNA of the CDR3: TGTGCCAGCAGTTACTCCTTCTGGAATTACAATGAGCAGTTCTTC.

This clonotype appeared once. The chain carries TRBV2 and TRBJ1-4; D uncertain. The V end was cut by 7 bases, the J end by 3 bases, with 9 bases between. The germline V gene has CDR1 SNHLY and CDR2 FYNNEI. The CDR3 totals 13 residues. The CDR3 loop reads CASTSPPNEKLFF. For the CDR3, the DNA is TGTGCCAGCACTTCCCCCCCTAATGAAAAACTGTTTTTT. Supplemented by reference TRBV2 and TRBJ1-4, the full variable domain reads EPEVTQTPSHQVTQMGQEVILRCVPISNHLYFYWYRQILGQKVEFLVSFYNNEISEKSEIFDDQFSVERPDGSNFTLKIRSTKLEDSAMYFCASTSPPNEKLFFGSGTQLSVL.

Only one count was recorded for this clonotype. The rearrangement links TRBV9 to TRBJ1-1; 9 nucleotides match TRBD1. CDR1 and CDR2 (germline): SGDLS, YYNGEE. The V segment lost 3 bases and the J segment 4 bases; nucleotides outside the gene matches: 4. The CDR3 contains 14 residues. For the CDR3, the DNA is TGTGCCAGCAGCGGACGGGACAGGGTCACTGAAGCTTTCTTT. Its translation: CASSGRDRVTEAFF.

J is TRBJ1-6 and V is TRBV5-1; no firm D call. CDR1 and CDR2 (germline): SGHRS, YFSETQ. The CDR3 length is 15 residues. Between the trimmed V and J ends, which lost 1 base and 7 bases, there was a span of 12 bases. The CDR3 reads CASSLISGSNSPLHF. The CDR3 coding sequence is TGCGCCAGCAGCTTGATTTCAGGTTCAAATTCACCCCTCCACTTT.

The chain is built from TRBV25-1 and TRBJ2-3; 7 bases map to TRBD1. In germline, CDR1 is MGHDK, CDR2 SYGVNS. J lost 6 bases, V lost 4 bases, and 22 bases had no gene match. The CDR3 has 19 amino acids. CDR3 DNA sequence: TGTGCCAGCAGTGCCGTAAGACCCGGACAGGTCCATTTGGTTGATACGCAGTATTTT. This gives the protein CASSAVRPGQVHLVDTQYF. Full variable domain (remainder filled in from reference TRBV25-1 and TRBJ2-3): EADIYQTPRYLVIGTGKKITLECSQTMGHDKMYWYQQDPGMELHLIHYSYGVNSTEKGDLSSESTVSRIRTEHFPLTLESARPSHTSQYLCASSAVRPGQVHLVDTQYFGPGTRLTVL.

Written as DNA, the CDR3 is TGTGCCAGCAGTTCGACAGGGGAGAGAGATCAGCCCCAGCATTTT. This encodes CASSSTGERDQPQHF. The chain carries TRBV27 and TRBJ1-5; 8 bases match TRBD1. After removal of 4 bases from V and 5 bases from J, the junction contained 7 bases not matched to a gene. The CDR3 extends over 15 amino acids. Germline loops: CDR1 MNHEY, CDR2 SMNVEV (reference sequence).

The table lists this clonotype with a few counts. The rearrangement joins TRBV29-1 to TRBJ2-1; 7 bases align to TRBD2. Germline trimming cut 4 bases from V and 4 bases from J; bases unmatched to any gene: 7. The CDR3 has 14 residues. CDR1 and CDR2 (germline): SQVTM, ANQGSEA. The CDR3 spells CSVAGGLYYNEQFF. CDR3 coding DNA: TGCAGCGTTGCGGGGGGACTATATTACAATGAGCAGTTCTTC.

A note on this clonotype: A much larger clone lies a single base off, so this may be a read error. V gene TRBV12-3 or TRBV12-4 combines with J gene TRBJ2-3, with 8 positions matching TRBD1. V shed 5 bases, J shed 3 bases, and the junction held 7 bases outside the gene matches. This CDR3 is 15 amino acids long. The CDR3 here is CASSTRTGTTDTQYF. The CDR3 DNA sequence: TGTGCCAGCAGTACCCGGACAGGGACGACAGATACGCAGTATTTT.

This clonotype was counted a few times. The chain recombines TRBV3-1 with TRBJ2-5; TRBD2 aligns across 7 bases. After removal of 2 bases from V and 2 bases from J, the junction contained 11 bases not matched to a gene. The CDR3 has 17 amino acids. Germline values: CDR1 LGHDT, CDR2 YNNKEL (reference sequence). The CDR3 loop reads CASSQILLASPQETQYF. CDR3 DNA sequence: TGTGCCAGCAGCCAAATCCTACTAGCGAGCCCTCAAGAGACCCAGTACTTC.

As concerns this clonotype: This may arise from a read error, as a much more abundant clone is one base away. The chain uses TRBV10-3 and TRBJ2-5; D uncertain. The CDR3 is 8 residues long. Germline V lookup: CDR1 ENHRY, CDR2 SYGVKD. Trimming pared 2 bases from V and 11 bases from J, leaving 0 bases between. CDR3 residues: CAISEQYF. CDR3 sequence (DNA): TGTGCCATCAGTGAGCAGTACTTC.

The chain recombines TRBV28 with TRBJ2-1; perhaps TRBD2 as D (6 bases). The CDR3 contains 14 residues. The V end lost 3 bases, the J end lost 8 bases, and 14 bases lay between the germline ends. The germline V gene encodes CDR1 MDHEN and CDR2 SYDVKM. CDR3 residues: CASSFGGLLHEQFF. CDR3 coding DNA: TGTGCCAGCAGTTTTGGGGGGTTATTACATGAGCAGTTCTTC.

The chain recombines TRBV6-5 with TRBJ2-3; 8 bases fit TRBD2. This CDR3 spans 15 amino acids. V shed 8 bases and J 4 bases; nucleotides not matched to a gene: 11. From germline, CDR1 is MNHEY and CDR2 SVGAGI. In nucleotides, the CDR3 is TGTGCCAGCCACCCGGAAGCGGGAGTTCCAGATACGCAGTATTTT. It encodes CASHPEAGVPDTQYF.

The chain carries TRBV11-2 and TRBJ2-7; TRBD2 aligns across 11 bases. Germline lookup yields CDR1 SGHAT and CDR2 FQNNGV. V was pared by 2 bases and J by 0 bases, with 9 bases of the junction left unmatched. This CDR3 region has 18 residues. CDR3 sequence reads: CASSLYWTSGPSSYEQYF. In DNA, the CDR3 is TGTGCCAGCAGCTTATACTGGACTAGCGGGCCGAGCTCCTACGAGCAGTACTTC.

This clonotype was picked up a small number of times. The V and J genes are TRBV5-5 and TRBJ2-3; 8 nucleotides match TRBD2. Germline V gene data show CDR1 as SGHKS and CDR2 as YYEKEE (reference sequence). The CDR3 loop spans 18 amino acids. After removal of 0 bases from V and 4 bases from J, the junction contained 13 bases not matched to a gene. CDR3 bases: TGTGCCAGCAGCTTGGCCTGGCCTAGCGGGTCTGGTGCAGATACGCAGTATTTT. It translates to CASSLAWPSGSGADTQYF.

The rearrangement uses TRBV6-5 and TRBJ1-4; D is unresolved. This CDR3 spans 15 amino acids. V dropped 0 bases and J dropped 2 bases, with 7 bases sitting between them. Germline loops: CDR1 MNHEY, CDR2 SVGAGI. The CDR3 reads CASSYSGNTNEKLFF. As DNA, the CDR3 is TGTGCCAGCAGTTACTCGGGGAATACTAATGAAAAACTGTTTTTT.

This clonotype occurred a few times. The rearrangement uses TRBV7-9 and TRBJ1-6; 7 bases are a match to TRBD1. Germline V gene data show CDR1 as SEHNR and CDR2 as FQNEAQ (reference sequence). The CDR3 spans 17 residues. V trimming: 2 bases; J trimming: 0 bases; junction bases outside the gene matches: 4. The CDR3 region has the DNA TGTGCCAGCAGCTTATCGGGACAGAGCTCCTATAATTCACCCCTCCACTTT. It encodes CASSLSGQSSYNSPLHF. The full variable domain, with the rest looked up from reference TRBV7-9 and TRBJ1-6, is DTGVSQNPRHKITKRGQNVTFRCDPISEHNRLYWYRQTLGQGPEFLTYFQNEAQLEKSRLLSDRFSAERPKGSFSTLEIQRTEQGDSAMYLCASSLSGQSSYNSPLHFGNGTRLTVT.

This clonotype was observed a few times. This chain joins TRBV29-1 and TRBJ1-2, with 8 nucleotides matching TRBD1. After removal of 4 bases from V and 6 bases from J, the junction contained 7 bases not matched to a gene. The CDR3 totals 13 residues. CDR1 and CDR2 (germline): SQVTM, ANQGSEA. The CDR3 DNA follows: TGCAGCGTTGCGACAGGGGTCATGAATGGCTACACCTTC. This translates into CSVATGVMNGYTF. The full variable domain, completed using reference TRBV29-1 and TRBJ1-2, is SAVISQKPSRDICQRGTSLTIQCQVDSQVTMMFWYRQQPGQSLTLIATANQGSEATYESGFVIDKFPISRPNLTFSTLTVSNMSPEDSSIYLCSVATGVMNGYTFGSGTRLTVV.

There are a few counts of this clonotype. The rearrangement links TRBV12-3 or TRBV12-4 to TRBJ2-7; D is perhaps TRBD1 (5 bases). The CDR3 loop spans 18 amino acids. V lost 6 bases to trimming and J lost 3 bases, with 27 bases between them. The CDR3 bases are TGTGCCAGCAGGGTTGGGGCCTCACCTAGTCCCCAACACTACGAGCAGTACTTC. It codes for CASRVGASPSPQHYEQYF.

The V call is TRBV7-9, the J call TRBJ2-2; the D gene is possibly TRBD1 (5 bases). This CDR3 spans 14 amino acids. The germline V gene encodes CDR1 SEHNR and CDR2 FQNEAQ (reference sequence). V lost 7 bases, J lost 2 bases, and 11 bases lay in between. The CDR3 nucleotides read TGTGCCAGCACGACAGATATAAACACCGGGGAGCTGTTTTTT. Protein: CASTTDINTGELFF.

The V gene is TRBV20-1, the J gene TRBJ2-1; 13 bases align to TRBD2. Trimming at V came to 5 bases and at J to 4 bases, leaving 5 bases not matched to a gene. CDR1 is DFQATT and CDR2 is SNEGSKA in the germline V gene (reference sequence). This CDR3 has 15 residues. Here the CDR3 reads CSALTSGRPYNEQFF. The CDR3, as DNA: TGCAGTGCTCTGACTAGCGGGAGGCCTTACAATGAGCAGTTCTTC.

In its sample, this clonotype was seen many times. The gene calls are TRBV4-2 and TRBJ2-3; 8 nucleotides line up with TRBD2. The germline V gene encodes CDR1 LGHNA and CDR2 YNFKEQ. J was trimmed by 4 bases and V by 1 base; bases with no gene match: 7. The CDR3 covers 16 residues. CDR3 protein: CASSQGLLAVPDTQYF. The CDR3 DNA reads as TGTGCCAGCAGCCAAGGCCTACTAGCGGTCCCAGATACGCAGTATTTT.

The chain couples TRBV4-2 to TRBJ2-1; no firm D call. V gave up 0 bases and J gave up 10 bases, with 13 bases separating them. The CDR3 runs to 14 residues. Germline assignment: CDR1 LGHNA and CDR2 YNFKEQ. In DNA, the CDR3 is TGTGCCAGCAGCCAAGACAGGAGCTCCTACGAGCAGTTCTTC. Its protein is CASSQDRSSYEQFF.